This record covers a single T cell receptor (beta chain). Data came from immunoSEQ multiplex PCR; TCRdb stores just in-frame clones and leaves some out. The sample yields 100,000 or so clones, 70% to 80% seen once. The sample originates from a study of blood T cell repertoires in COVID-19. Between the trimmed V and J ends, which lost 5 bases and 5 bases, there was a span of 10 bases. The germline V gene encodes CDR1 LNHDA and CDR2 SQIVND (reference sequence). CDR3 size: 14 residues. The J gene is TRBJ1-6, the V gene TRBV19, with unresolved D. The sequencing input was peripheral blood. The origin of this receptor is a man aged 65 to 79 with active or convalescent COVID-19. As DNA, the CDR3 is TGTGCCAGTAGTTCGTCAGGAAATAATTCACCCCTCCACTTT. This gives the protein CASSSSGNNSPLHF.